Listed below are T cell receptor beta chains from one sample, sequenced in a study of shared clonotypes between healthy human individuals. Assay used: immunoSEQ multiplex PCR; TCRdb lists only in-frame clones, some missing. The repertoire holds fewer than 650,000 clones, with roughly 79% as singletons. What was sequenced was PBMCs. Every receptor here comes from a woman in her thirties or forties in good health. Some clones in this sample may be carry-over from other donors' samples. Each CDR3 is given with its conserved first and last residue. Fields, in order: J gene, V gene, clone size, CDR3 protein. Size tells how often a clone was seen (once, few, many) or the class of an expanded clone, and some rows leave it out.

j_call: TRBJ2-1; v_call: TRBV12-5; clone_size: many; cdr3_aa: CASGLQGPRVSGDGGEQFF
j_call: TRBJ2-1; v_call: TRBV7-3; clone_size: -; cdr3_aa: CASSSVPTGLVDNEQFF
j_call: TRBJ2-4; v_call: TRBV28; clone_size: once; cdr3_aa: CASSLNRVPKNIQYF
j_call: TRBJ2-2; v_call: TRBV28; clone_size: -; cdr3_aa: CASRIRETGELFF
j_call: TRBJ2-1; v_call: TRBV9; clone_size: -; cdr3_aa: CASSVNRVPLGNEQFF
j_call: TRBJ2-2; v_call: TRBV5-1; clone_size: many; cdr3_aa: CASSPSTTNTGELFF
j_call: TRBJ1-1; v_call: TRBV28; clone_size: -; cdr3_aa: CASSLLGDRNTEAFF
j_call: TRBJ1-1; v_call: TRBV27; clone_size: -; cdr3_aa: CASSPRTEYTEAFF
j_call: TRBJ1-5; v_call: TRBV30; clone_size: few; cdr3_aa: CAWDEGRGQPQHF
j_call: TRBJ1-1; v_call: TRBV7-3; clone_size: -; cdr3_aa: CASSLGQANTEAFF
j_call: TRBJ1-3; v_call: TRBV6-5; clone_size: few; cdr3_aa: CASGNRGRGNTIYF
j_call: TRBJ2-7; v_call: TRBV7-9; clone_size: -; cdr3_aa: CASSSTDGESSYEQYF
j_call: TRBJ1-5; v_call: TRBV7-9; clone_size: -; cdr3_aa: CASSFGTNSNQPQHF
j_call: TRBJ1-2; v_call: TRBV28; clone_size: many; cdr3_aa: CASKFSLQGGYTF